A single sample is the source of the 8 T cell receptor beta chains below, sequenced in a study of early T cells in non-severe SARS-CoV-2 infection (dated by TCRdb to about 2021). Library method: 5' RACE. The listed sequencing device is NextSeq 500. Clones were called with MiXCR by TCRdb after fastp trimmed the public reads at Q25, and only in-frame beta chains were retained. Identical CDR3 proteins give one entry, which carries the most common genes and DNA. This sample holds tens of thousands of distinct CDR3 sequences; about 5% were observed only once. In total, the top ten clones hold more than 4.5% of the sample. Material for sequencing was whole blood. All receptors derive from an adult who was a healthcare worker with PCR-confirmed SARS-CoV-2 infection or an uninfected control (not recorded which).

This clonotype was recorded many times. The chain couples TRBV7-2 to TRBJ2-7; 13 positions agree with TRBD2. Germline V gives CDR1 SGHTA, CDR2 FQGNSA. The CDR3 runs to 15 residues. V trimming: 2 bases; J trimming: 6 bases; junction bases outside the gene matches: 4. CDR3 in amino acids: CASSLLTSGGTEQYF. Written as DNA, the CDR3 is TGTGCCAGCAGCTTATTGACTAGCGGGGGGACCGAGCAGTACTTC.

In its sample, this clonotype was seen many times. V is TRBV10-3 and J is TRBJ2-1, with 11 bases lining up with TRBD2. The germline gives CDR1 ENHRY, CDR2 SYGVKD. Germline trimming cut 4 bases from V and 6 bases from J; bases unmatched to any gene: 11. The CDR3 runs 17 residues. The CDR3 bases are TGTGCCATCAGTGGGTGGAAGCTAGCGGGGGGAACCAATGAGCAGTTCTTC. It codes for CAISGWKLAGGTNEQFF.

This clonotype occurred a few times. V and J are TRBV4-1 and TRBJ2-7; 10 bases line up with TRBD1. The length of the CDR3 is 16 residues. Germline CDR1 MGHRA, CDR2 YSYEKL. With 1 base clipped from V and 6 bases from J, the junction kept 9 bases outside the gene matches. The CDR3 bases are TGCGCCAGCAGCCAAGGCTTCCCGGGACAGGGGACCGAGCAGTACTTC. The encoded protein is CASSQGFPGQGTEQYF.

This clonotype was seen at least ten times. The chain uses TRBV27 and TRBJ2-1, with a weak D call TRBD2 (6 bases). V lost 6 bases and J lost 2, with 20 bases in between. The CDR3 extends over 17 amino acids. The germline CDR1 and CDR2 sequences are MNHEY and SMNVEV (reference sequence). CDR3 sequence (DNA): TGTGCCAGCAGCCCCTTGGCGGGGCGGCCTACCTACAATGAGCAGTTCTTC. It is translated as CASSPLAGRPTYNEQFF.

This clonotype occurred many times. V usage is TRBV6-5 and J usage is TRBJ1-2; D might be TRBD1 (5 bases). The CDR3 length is 17 residues. In germline, CDR1 is MNHEY, CDR2 SVGAGI. The V end was cut by 0 bases, the J end by 3 bases, with 17 bases between. CDR3 residues: CASSYSLTRGGHYGYTF. CDR3 coding DNA: TGTGCCAGCAGTTACTCTTTGACGCGGGGGGGACACTATGGCTACACCTTC.

This clonotype has only a few counts. The gene calls are TRBV9 and TRBJ2-7, with 9 bases lining up with TRBD1. V was pared by 1 base and J by 5 bases, with 7 bases of the junction left unmatched. The germline V gene encodes CDR1 SGDLS and CDR2 YYNGEE. This CDR3 region has 15 residues. CDR3 in amino acids: CASSVTGQGSHEQYF. In DNA, the CDR3 is TGTGCCAGCAGCGTAACGGGACAGGGTTCGCACGAGCAGTACTTC.

This clonotype was seen at least ten times. V and J are TRBV18 and TRBJ2-5; D is perhaps TRBD2 (5 bases). V was shortened by 1 base and J by 2 bases, with 14 bases between the two germline ends. The germline V gene encodes CDR1 KGHSH and CDR2 LQKENI. The CDR3 spans 16 residues. The DNA of the CDR3 is TGTGCCAGCTCACCACTGAGGGCCGGACCACAAGAGACCCAGTACTTC. Its translation: CASSPLRAGPQETQYF. The full variable domain, in which reference TRBV18 and TRBJ2-5 provide the parts outside the CDR3, is NAGVMQNPRHLVRRRGQEARLRCSPMKGHSHVYWYRQLPEEGLKFMVYLQKENIIDESGMPKERFSAEFPKEGPSILRIQQVVRGDSAAYFCASSPLRAGPQETQYFGPGTRLLVL.

For the CDR3, the DNA is TGTGCCTGGAGTGTACTCGGCCTCCCCTACGAGCAGTACTTC. It codes for CAWSVLGLPYEQYF. The V call is TRBV30, the J call TRBJ2-7, with unresolved D. The CDR3 is 14 amino acids. The V end was cut by 0 bases, the J end by 2 bases, with 11 bases between. CDR1 GTSNPN and CDR2 SVGIG come from the germline V gene (reference sequence).